These T cell receptor beta chains were read from a single sample in a study of blood T cell repertoires in COVID-19. Some clones are missing from TCRdb's copy, which holds only in-frame ones; the method was immunoSEQ multiplex PCR. The sample lists around 110,000 clones, about three quarters seen once, with about 6.3% in the top ten. Sequencing was carried out using peripheral blood. The receptors derive from a man at least 80 years old with COVID-19, enrolled during active disease. CDR3s include the opening cysteine and the closing phenylalanine or tryptophan. The order of the fields is CDR3 DNA, CDR3 protein, J gene, clone size, D gene, V gene. A D gene is named only where the DNA matches it firmly. The size entry is marked missing in some rows and otherwise reads once, few, many or a size class.

TGTGCCAGCAGCATGGTAGCGGGAGAGAGGGAGACCCAGTACTTC | CASSMVAGERETQYF | TRBJ2-5 | . | TRBD2 | TRBV5-6
TGTGCCAGCAGCTTAAGGTCGGGGGTAAACAATGAGCAGTTCTTC | CASSLRSGVNNEQFF | TRBJ2-1 | . | . | TRBV7-6
TGTGCCAGTAGTACCACGGCTAGCGGGAGCTCCTACGAGCAGTACTTC | CASSTTASGSSYEQYF | TRBJ2-7 | . | TRBD2 | TRBV19
TGTGCCAGCAGTTTGACAGGGACCATCACTGAAGCTTTCTTT | CASSLTGTITEAFF | TRBJ1-1 | . | TRBD1 | TRBV28
TGTGCCTGGAGCAAGGCAGGGGGTCAGCCCCAGCATTTT | CAWSKAGGQPQHF | TRBJ1-5 | . | TRBD1 | TRBV30
TGTGCCAGCAGCCCCTGGACAGGGGGCTATGAGACCCAGTACTTC | CASSPWTGGYETQYF | TRBJ2-5 | . | TRBD1 | TRBV9
TGTGCCAGCACTTCACTTCGGGATAACCGGAACACTGAAGCTTTCTTT | CASTSLRDNRNTEAFF | TRBJ1-1 | . | . | TRBV28
TGTGCCAGCAGCTTAAACAGGGAGACCGGGGAGCTGTTTTTT | CASSLNRETGELFF | TRBJ2-2 | . | . | TRBV7-3
TGTGCCAGCAGCTGGGTGGCGATCGGGACAGATACGCAGTATTTT | CASSWVAIGTDTQYF | TRBJ2-3 | . | . | TRBV5-6
TGTGCCAGCAGTTCCGGACTAGCGGGAGGTTACGAGCAGTACTTC | CASSSGLAGGYEQYF | TRBJ2-7 | . | TRBD2 | TRBV6-5
TGTGCCAGCACCCGGGACTTTAATGAAAAACTGTTTTTT | CASTRDFNEKLFF | TRBJ1-4 | few | . | TRBV2
TGTGCCAGCAGCCCAAGACAGGGGACGGCGCATCTTGGGAATGAGCAGTTCTTC | CASSPRQGTAHLGNEQFF | TRBJ2-1 | . | TRBD1 | TRBV11-3
TGTGCCAGCAGGCGAACGACACGCTCTGGAAACACCATATATTTT | CASRRTTRSGNTIYF | TRBJ1-3 | . | . | TRBV6-5
TGTGCCATCAGTGACTACATAGACAGTGCCCTTACCTTC | CAISDYIDSALTF | TRBJ1-2 | . | . | TRBV10-3
TGTGCCAGCAGCCAAGACAGGTCGAACACTGAAGCTTTCTTT | CASSQDRSNTEAFF | TRBJ1-1 | . | . | TRBV4-2
TGTGCCAGCAGCTTAGCGCGGGACGGAGACTACGAGCAGTACTTC | CASSLARDGDYEQYF | TRBJ2-7 | . | . | TRBV7-2
TGTGCCAGCAGCCCCGGGACAGGGACTGAAAAACTGTTTTTT | CASSPGTGTEKLFF | TRBJ1-4 | . | TRBD1 | TRBV3-1/TRBV3-2
TGTGCCAGCACCTTAGGACAGACTAACTATGGCTACACCTTC | CASTLGQTNYGYTF | TRBJ1-2 | once | . | TRBV7-2
TGTGCCAGCAGCGTCCGGGACGACGGGACAGGGTGGACCTATGGCTACACCTTC | CASSVRDDGTGWTYGYTF | TRBJ1-2 | . | TRBD1 | TRBV9
TGTGCCAGCAGTCCGGGACAGCACCTCGGGGAGCAGTACTTC | CASSPGQHLGEQYF | TRBJ2-7 | few | TRBD1 | TRBV28
TGTGCCAGCAGCTTAGGGACTAGCGGGATCGGCGGGGAGCTGTTTTTT | CASSLGTSGIGGELFF | TRBJ2-2 | . | TRBD2 | TRBV5-5
TGTGCCAGCAGCTTACTAGCGGATAGCACAGATACGCAGTATTTT | CASSLLADSTDTQYF | TRBJ2-3 | few | TRBD2 | TRBV7-3
TGTGCCAGCATGAGGGCAGCTTTGAATGGCTACACCTTC | CASMRAALNGYTF | TRBJ1-2 | . | . | TRBV2
TGCGCCAGCAGCCAAGGATCGACTAGCGGGTTGGCGGATGAGCAGTTCTTC | CASSQGSTSGLADEQFF | TRBJ2-1 | . | TRBD2 | TRBV4-3
TGTGCCAGCAGCCAAGATCGAGAGACCCAGTACTTC | CASSQDRETQYF | TRBJ2-5 | . | . | TRBV3-1/TRBV3-2